This passage covers 18 T cell receptor beta chains from one sample sequenced in a study of T cells after yellow fever vaccination. MiXCR was run by TCRdb on the 5' RACE reads, yielding one entry per CDR3 protein. The sample contains roughly 110,000 distinct CDR3 sequences, more than 7.5% of which appear only once. Sequenced material: CD8+ T cells sorted from PBMCs, taken 45 days after the yellow fever booster vaccination. These receptors all stem from a man younger than 40 who received the YFV17D yellow fever vaccine.

This clonotype was observed many times. The CDR3 protein is CASSRGGGGTEAFF. CDR3 bases: TGTGCCAGCAGCCGAGGGGGCGGGGGGACTGAAGCTTTCTTT. The chain combines TRBV12-3 or TRBV12-4 with TRBJ1-1; 7 positions agree with TRBD1. With V trimmed by 6 bases and J by 5 bases, 9 bases remained unmatched. The CDR3 has 14 residues.

This clonotype has a count of ten or more. The chain employs TRBV7-9 and TRBJ1-2, with D uncertain. CDR3 length: 16 residues. V was shortened by 5 bases and J by 6 bases, with 22 bases between the two germline ends. CDR1 is SEHNR, CDR2 FQNEAQ, per germline (reference sequence). CDR3 nucleotide sequence: TGTGCCAGCAGCCCGCAAACCGGACCCCTGGTTCATGGCTACACCTTC. Translated: CASSPQTGPLVHGYTF. Complete variable domain (other parts from reference TRBV7-9 and TRBJ1-2): DTGVSQNPRHKITKRGQNVTFRCDPISEHNRLYWYRQTLGQGPEFLTYFQNEAQLEKSRLLSDRFSAERPKGSFSTLEIQRTEQGDSAMYLCASSPQTGPLVHGYTFGSGTRLTVV.

This clonotype showed up many times. This chain joins TRBV12-3 or TRBV12-4 and TRBJ2-7; tentatively, D is TRBD1 or TRBD2 (5 bases each). The V and J ends lost 6 bases and 4 bases respectively, with 16 bases between them. CDR3 length: 14 residues. The CDR3 protein is CASSPGGRGYEQYF. DNA of the CDR3: TGTGCCAGCAGCCCTGGGGGTAGAGGATACGAGCAGTACTTC.

This clonotype came up many times. The genes are TRBV12-3 or TRBV12-4 and TRBJ2-5, with 9 bases that match TRBD2. The V and J ends lost 4 bases and 4 bases, in that order; junction bases with no gene match: 7. This CDR3 has 15 amino acids. The chain's CDR3 is CASSYTAGGRETQYF. The CDR3 DNA is TGTGCCAGCAGTTATACAGCGGGAGGACGAGAGACCCAGTACTTC.

This clonotype was seen many times. J is TRBJ1-5 and V is TRBV20-1, with unresolved D. The CDR3 has 16 residues. Germline V gene lookup returns CDR1 DFQATT and CDR2 SNEGSKA (reference sequence). V shed 3 bases and J shed 0 bases, with 15 bases lying between them. CDR3 bases: TGCAGTGCTAGGAGGGAAGCGTCCTATAGCAATCAGCCCCAGCATTTT. Translated: CSARREASYSNQPQHF.

This clonotype was recorded at least ten times. The J gene is TRBJ2-1, the V gene TRBV9, with TRBD2 identical over 8 bases. Germline V lookup: CDR1 SGDLS, CDR2 YYNGEE. The CDR3 sequence is 14 residues long. With V trimmed by 4 bases and J by 8 bases, 8 bases remained unmatched. The chain's CDR3 is CASSLPGLVHEQFF. In nucleotides, the CDR3 is TGTGCCAGCAGCTTACCGGGACTAGTTCATGAGCAGTTCTTC.

The rearrangement uses TRBV18 and TRBJ2-7; 7 bases map to TRBD1. CDR3 length: 16 amino acids. From germline, CDR1 is KGHSH and CDR2 LQKENI. J was trimmed by 2 bases and V by 2 bases; bases with no gene match: 9. As DNA, the CDR3 is TGTGCCAGCTCACCAAAGGACCAGGGGGACCCCTACGAGCAGTACTTC. It translates to CASSPKDQGDPYEQYF.

The chain recombines TRBV10-3 with TRBJ2-7; D possibly corresponds to TRBD2 (6 bases). V lost 3 bases and J 3 bases, leaving 12 bases between the germline ends. Germline CDR1 ENHRY, CDR2 SYGVKD. The CDR3 runs 14 residues. The chain's CDR3 is CAISDQTSFYEQYF. The CDR3 nucleotides are TGTGCCATCAGTGACCAGACTAGTTTCTACGAGCAGTACTTC.

This clonotype has a count of ten or more. This rearrangement joins TRBV5-1 to TRBJ2-1, with a weak D call TRBD2 (5 bases). Trimming stripped 0 bases from V and 9 bases from J, with 22 bases between. The CDR3 consists of 17 residues. Germline CDR1 reads SGHRS; CDR2 reads YFSETQ. The CDR3 region is CASSLGAFYSDIGEQFF. In DNA, the CDR3 is TGCGCCAGCAGCTTGGGGGCCTTTTATAGCGACATTGGTGAGCAGTTCTTC.

This clonotype was seen at least ten times. The chain uses TRBV4-3 and TRBJ2-7; D could derive from TRBD1 or TRBD2 (6 bases each). Trimming cost V 1 base and J 0 bases, with 13 bases left between them. This CDR3 has 16 residues. The germline CDR1 and CDR2 sequences are LGHNA and YSLEER. CDR3 loop: CASSQGRDTTSYEQYF. The CDR3 DNA is TGCGCCAGCAGCCAAGGGAGGGACACCACCTCCTACGAGCAGTACTTC.

This chain links TRBV7-2 with TRBJ1-1; 8 nucleotides align to TRBD1. The CDR3 totals 17 residues. V was pared by 5 bases and J by 6 bases, with 17 bases of the junction left unmatched. Germline lookup yields CDR1 SGHTA and CDR2 FQGNSA. The CDR3 protein is CASSHHLFTGGRPEAFF. The DNA of the CDR3 is TGTGCCAGCAGCCATCACCTTTTTACAGGGGGGAGGCCTGAAGCTTTCTTT.

This clonotype was seen ten or more times. This chain joins TRBV29-1 and TRBJ1-1; possible D gene TRBD1, 6 bases. The V end lost 4 bases, the J end lost 1 base, and 10 bases lay between the germline ends. Germline V gives CDR1 SQVTM, CDR2 ANQGSEA. The CDR3 is 13 residues long. Here the CDR3 DNA reads TGCAGCGTTGTATCAGGGGCGAACACTGAAGCTTTCTTT. Encoded protein: CSVVSGANTEAFF. Full variable domain (outside the CDR3, taken from reference TRBV29-1 and TRBJ1-1): SAVISQKPSRDICQRGTSLTIQCQVDSQVTMMFWYRQQPGQSLTLIATANQGSEATYESGFVIDKFPISRPNLTFSTLTVSNMSPEDSSIYLCSVVSGANTEAFFGQGTRLTVV.

This clonotype was found a few times. This sequence joins TRBV10-3 and TRBJ2-3, with no clear D. V was trimmed by 0 bases and J by 1 base, leaving 11 bases between them. This CDR3 contains 16 residues. Germline V gene sequence: CDR1 ENHRY, CDR2 SYGVKD. CDR3 residues: CAISESTRRRTDTQYF. In DNA, the CDR3 is TGTGCCATCAGTGAGTCGACTCGAAGACGCACAGATACGCAGTATTTT.

In its sample, this clonotype was seen many times. V is TRBV28 and J is TRBJ2-7; 8 bases fit TRBD2. Germline values: CDR1 MDHEN, CDR2 SYDVKM. Trimming took 8 bases from V and 1 from J; bases not matched to a gene: 7. The CDR3 length is 14 residues. As DNA, the CDR3 is TGTGCCAGCCTAACTAGCGGTCCATCCTACGAGCAGTACTTC. Its translation is CASLTSGPSYEQYF. The full variable domain, rest sourced from reference TRBV28 and TRBJ2-7, is DVKVTQSSRYLVKRTGEKVFLECVQDMDHENMFWYRQDPGLGLRLIYFSYDVKMKEKGDIPEGYSVSREKKERFSLILESASTNQTSMYLCASLTSGPSYEQYFGPGTRLTVT.

This clonotype was detected many times. V gene TRBV6-2 or TRBV6-3 combines with J gene TRBJ2-7; 7 bases are shared with TRBD1. This CDR3 is 14 amino acids long. V shed 7 bases, J shed 2 bases, and the junction held 8 bases outside the gene matches. Germline CDR1 and CDR2: MNHEY and SVGEGT. The CDR3 reads CASTPDRDPYEQYF. The CDR3, as DNA: TGTGCCAGCACCCCAGACAGGGATCCCTACGAGCAGTACTTC.

This clonotype was recorded many times. CDR3 DNA: TGTGCCATCAGTAATGAAAAACTGTTTTTT. Its translation: CAISNEKLFF. V and J are TRBV10-3 and TRBJ1-4; D unresolved. The CDR3 loop spans 10 amino acids. V was shortened by 5 bases and J by 5 bases, with 0 bases between the two germline ends. Germline CDR1 reads ENHRY; CDR2 reads SYGVKD.

A few counts support this clonotype. This chain links TRBV20-1 with TRBJ2-4; TRBD2 matches at 7 bases. Losses at the gene ends were 4 bases for V and 6 bases for J; bases not matched to a gene: 6. Germline V gives CDR1 DFQATT, CDR2 SNEGSKA (reference sequence). The CDR3 sequence is 13 residues long. The CDR3 nucleotides are TGCAGTGCTACCTCTAGCGGATCAAACATTCAGTACTTC. Protein: CSATSSGSNIQYF.

In this sample, this clonotype turned up many times. The rearrangement joins TRBV6-5 to TRBJ2-7; possibly TRBD2 for D (5 bases). Germline values: CDR1 MNHEY, CDR2 SVGAGI. This CDR3 comprises 12 residues. The ends were cut back, 5 bases at V and 4 bases at J, with 9 bases in the middle. Written as DNA, the CDR3 is TGTGCCAGCAGTAGGACTCCTTACGAGCAGTACTTC. Translation gives CASSRTPYEQYF.